This T cell receptor (beta chain) came from a study of blood T cells in healthy people across ages (dated by TCRdb to about 2015). Describing the broader study: Template switching captured roughly one uniquely barcoded TCR beta cDNA molecule per two T cells in model experiments. Two additional independent replicas of 1 million unique cDNA reads from the same blood draw were analyzed for two donors (one aged 18 to 30 and one aged 80 or older). To track age-related changes in TCR beta repertoire diversity, the study relied on deep sequencing normalized with unique cDNA molecular identifiers. Donors were grouped into four age groups: young (average roughly 17 years), middle-aged (about 38), aged (roughly 67) and long-lived (approximately 75). To avoid experimental bias, donors of different ages were distributed randomly across sequencing lanes. The paper as a whole reports these results and caveats: As age increased, observed TCR beta diversity per million T cells dropped in a roughly linear way, and a significant reduction was already evident by age 40. Because profiling used bulk unsorted PBMCs, naive and antigen-experienced compartments could not be compared conclusively. Compared with the aged group, the long-lived group had more naive CD4+ T cells, fewer expanded clones and increased TCR diversity, a pattern suggesting age selection. Estimates of total diversity from one million sequenced T cells were regarded as lower bounds and underestimates. Observed TCR beta diversity correlated strongly with the percentage of naive T cells measured by flow cytometry. The CMV infection status of donors was not known, potentially confounding age-related changes in expanded clonotypes.

This clonotype was detected a few times. The specificity of this receptor is unknown. Qualities for individual bases were not recorded, and no much larger clone is one base off. The library was generated by 5' RACE. Reads for this sample came from an Illumina HiSeq 2500. A second PCR of roughly 7 to 11 cycles was performed with a sample-barcoded 5' primer and a J-beta primer mix. Each TCR beta cDNA molecule received a unique molecular identifier from a template-switch 5' adaptor carrying 12 random nucleotides. Each sample yielded at least 3 million CDR3-containing paired-end reads. First-strand cDNA synthesis was performed from all RNA using the Mint cDNA synthesis kit, with priming by a TRBC-specific oligonucleotide. After uracil-DNA glycosylase treatment, a first 18-cycle PCR used universal primers M1SS and BC2_uni_R on all cDNA. Processing in the source paper ran as follows. Each sample was normalized by randomly selecting 1 million high-quality reads, each carrying a distinct molecular identifier. Instead of being binned into consensus sequences, reads that shared molecular identifiers were thrown out. MiTCR, set to a Q25 quality threshold and the strictest error-elimination algorithm, was used for CDR3 identification, clonotype clustering and error correction. A nonparametric unseen species model using Euler transformation provided a lower-bound estimate of total TCR beta diversity. The public reads were quality trimmed at Q25 with fastp and then assembled into clones with MiXCR by TCRdb, keeping productive beta chains. Entries are consolidated by CDR3 protein sequence, retaining the most common genes and DNA. These V and J calls derive from TCRdb rather than the authors' analysis. A total of hundreds of thousands of distinct CDR3 sequences appear in this sample, over 45% of them only once. The leading ten clones occupy under 35% of the sample.

Systemically healthy Caucasian individuals from Russia, 39 in total and aged about 6 to 95 years, were included as donors. Around 10 milliliters of peripheral blood were drawn from each donor into EDTA-treated Vacutainer tubes. PBMCs were isolated by Ficoll-Paque density-gradient centrifugation, with at least 6.5 million obtained per sample. Total RNA was extracted from PBMCs with Trizol reagent, with at least 5.5 micrograms obtained per sample. Naive CD45RAhigh/CD27high T cell percentages were measured by flow cytometry on a PBMC aliquot from every donor. Sequencing input: blood. The origin of this receptor is a woman in her sixties in good health.

DNA sequence: TGCAGTGCTAGTAAAGGGGAAAGCTATGGCTACACCTTC. This translates into CSASKGESYGYTF. Recombination joined TRBV20-1 with TRBJ1-2, and perhaps TRBD1 as D gene, on 5 matching bases. CDR1 is given as DFQATT and CDR2 as SNEGSKA, both from the germline V gene (reference sequence). The CDR3 covers 13 residues, taking in both the cysteine and the phenylalanine. The read is trimmed to its CDR3 DNA, 39 bases read in frame from base 1. V lost 3 bases and J lost 4 bases; the stretch between them is 12 bases long.